This paragraph reports one T cell receptor (beta chain). Its matching antigen is unknown. TCRdb used MiXCR to reprocess the 5' RACE reads, holding one entry per CDR3 protein. Here the sample spans under 30,000 distinct CDR3 sequences, less than 6% being singletons. This record belongs to a study of early T cells in non-severe SARS-CoV-2 infection. As for the study in general: Chains were not paired, and sequencing was done on bulk RNA from unsorted whole blood.

Study results and limitations: Reliance on VDJdb matching favored anti-spike CD8 responses; private and CD4 specificities were missed.

Trimming removed 5 bases at V and 1 base at J, with 15 bases between. CDR1 is SGHTA, CDR2 FQGNSA, per germline. This CDR3 is 15 amino acids long. The sequence was obtained from an adult who was a healthcare worker with PCR-confirmed SARS-CoV-2 infection or an uninfected control (not recorded which). The source material was whole blood. The chain couples TRBV7-2 to TRBJ2-7; D unclear. The CDR3 DNA sequence: TGTGCCAGCAGCCCAGACTCTTTCGGGTCCTACGAGCAGTACTTC. Encoded protein: CASSPDSFGSYEQYF.